This T cell receptor beta chain was recorded in a study of blood T cell repertoires in COVID-19. Background on the study: Italy, Spain and the United States were the sources of the convalescent and acute COVID-19 samples. T cells, B-cell-depleted T cells, or PBMCs supplied cDNA or gDNA.

Enrolment of Seattle patients took place during active infection, and they were followed longitudinally. The CDR3 consists of 20 residues. Germline CDR1 reads SGHRS; CDR2 reads YFSETQ. The trim removed 1 base at V and 0 bases at J, leaving 16 bases unmatched. In the source study's methods: Amplifying reference gene primers gave estimates of nucleated cell counts. The table came from immunoSEQ multiplex PCR; TCRdb's copy has only in-frame clones and leaves some out. For V, J and clone size, that table is used; D and trimming come from the DNA. The sample has approximately 280,000 clones; 75% to 95% are singletons.

The origin of this receptor is a woman aged 25 to 45 with COVID-19, enrolled during active disease. What was sequenced was peripheral blood. The chain joins TRBV5-1 to TRBJ2-5; 9 bases agree with TRBD2. CDR3 bases: TGCGCCAGCAGCTTGTCCCCTAAGACTAGCGGATTAGGGGACCAAGAGACCCAGTACTTC. It is translated as CASSLSPKTSGLGDQETQYF.